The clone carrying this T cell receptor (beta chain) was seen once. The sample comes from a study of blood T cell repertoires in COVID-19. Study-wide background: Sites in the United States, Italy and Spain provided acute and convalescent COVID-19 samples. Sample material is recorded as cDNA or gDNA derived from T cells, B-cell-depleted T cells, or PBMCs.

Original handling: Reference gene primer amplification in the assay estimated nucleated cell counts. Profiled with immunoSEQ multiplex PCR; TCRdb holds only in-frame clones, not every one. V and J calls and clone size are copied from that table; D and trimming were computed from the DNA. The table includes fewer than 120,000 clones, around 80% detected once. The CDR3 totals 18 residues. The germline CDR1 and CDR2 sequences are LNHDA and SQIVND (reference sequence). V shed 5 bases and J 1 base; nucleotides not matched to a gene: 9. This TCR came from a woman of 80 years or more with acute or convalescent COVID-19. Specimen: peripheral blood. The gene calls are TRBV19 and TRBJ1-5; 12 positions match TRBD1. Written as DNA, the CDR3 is TGTGCCAGTAGTCTGGGACAGGGGGCGATGGGGAGCAATCAGCCCCAGCATTTT. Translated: CASSLGQGAMGSNQPQHF. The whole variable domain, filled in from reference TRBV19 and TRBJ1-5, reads DGGITQSPKYLFRKEGQNVTLSCEQNLNHDAMYWYRQDPGQGLRLIYYSQIVNDFQKGDIAEGYSVSREKKESFPLTVTSAQKNPTAFYLCASSLGQGAMGSNQPQHFGDGTRLSIL.